These 19 T cell receptor beta chains were all obtained from the same sample, sequenced in a study of blood T cell repertoires in COVID-19 (dated by TCRdb to the early 2020s). To prepare the library, the immunoSEQ multiplex PCR assay was applied. TCRdb's version of the immuneACCESS table is confined to in-frame rearrangements and falls short of the full clone set. An unresolved V gene accounts for under half of the shortfall where checked; the remainder is of unknown origin. Recorded for this sample are approximately 200,000 clones; 75% to 90% of them occurred a single time. The ten biggest clones cover under 20% of the sample. The specimen was PBMCs or T cells enriched from blood (not recorded which). All receptors come from a middle-aged man who had recovered from COVID-19.

V and J are TRBV4-1 and TRBJ2-2; 10 nucleotides match TRBD2. V lost 0 bases to trimming and J lost 6 bases; unmatched junction nucleotides: 7. Germline CDR1 reads MGHRA; CDR2 reads YSYEKL. The CDR3 consists of 17 residues. The CDR3 is CASSQDWASGRPGELFF. In DNA, the CDR3 is TGCGCCAGCAGCCAAGATTGGGCTAGCGGGAGACCCGGGGAGCTGTTTTTT.

V and J are TRBV10-3 and TRBJ1-5; 7 bases line up with TRBD1. The ends lost 6 bases at V and 2 bases at J; junction bases unmatched: 4. Germline CDR1 reads ENHRY; CDR2 reads SYGVKD. The CDR3 spans 14 residues. CDR3 protein: CAISAGGRNQPQHF. As DNA, the CDR3 is TGTGCCATCAGCGCAGGGGGTCGCAATCAGCCCCAGCATTTT.

The chain combines TRBV2 with TRBJ1-1; D gene ambiguous. Deletions cut 6 bases from V and 3 bases from J, with 5 bases between. This CDR3 is 11 amino acids long. Germline CDR1 is SNHLY and CDR2 is FYNNEI. CDR3 protein: CASRRDTEAFF. The CDR3 region has the DNA TGTGCCAGCAGACGGGACACTGAAGCTTTCTTT.

The chain joins TRBV29-1 to TRBJ2-1; tentative D call: TRBD2 (5 bases). The germline gives CDR1 SQVTM, CDR2 ANQGSEA. This CDR3 is 15 amino acids long. V was trimmed by 3 bases and J by 8 bases, leaving 20 bases between them. CDR3 sequence: CSVEEPGTTFDEQFF. In DNA, the CDR3 is TGCAGCGTTGAGGAACCGGGAACTACTTTCGATGAGCAGTTCTTC.

The chain joins TRBV7-6 to TRBJ2-7; 7 bases align to TRBD1. The CDR3 is 15 amino acids. V shed 8 bases and J 5 bases; nucleotides not matched to a gene: 15. The germline gives CDR1 SGHVS, CDR2 FNYEAQ. The chain's CDR3 is CASGREPGGPNEQYF. The CDR3 DNA follows: TGTGCCAGCGGGCGTGAGCCAGGGGGTCCCAACGAGCAGTACTTC.

V usage is TRBV20-1 and J usage is TRBJ1-1; no clear D gene. Per germline, CDR1 DFQATT and CDR2 SNEGSKA (reference sequence). The CDR3 extends over 11 amino acids. V lost 6 bases and J lost 4, with 9 bases in between. This chain's CDR3 is CSAIAVTEAFF. CDR3 nucleotide sequence: TGCAGTGCGATCGCGGTCACTGAAGCTTTCTTT.

The V gene is TRBV7-9, the J gene TRBJ2-7; TRBD1 agrees at 8 bases. From germline, CDR1 is SEHNR and CDR2 FQNEAQ (reference sequence). The CDR3 is 14 amino acids. V shed 4 bases, J shed 5 bases, and the junction held 7 bases outside the gene matches. CDR3 nucleotide sequence: TGTGCCAGCAGCTCCCCCGCGGACAGGGACGAGCAGTACTTC. This encodes CASSSPADRDEQYF.

CDR3 sequence reads: CASSQVSLATDTQYF. CDR3 nucleotides: TGTGCCAGCAGCCAAGTTTCACTAGCCACAGATACGCAGTATTTT. The chain employs TRBV14 and TRBJ2-3, with D tentatively TRBD2 (6 bases). Trimming removed 1 base at V and 2 bases at J, with 10 bases between. There are 15 residues in the CDR3. The germline gives CDR1 SGHDN, CDR2 FVKESK.

This sequence joins TRBV2 and TRBJ2-7; D might be TRBD2 (5 bases). Trimming left V 2 bases short and J 7 bases short, with 12 bases between. Germline V lookup: CDR1 SNHLY, CDR2 FYNNEI. This CDR3 is built from 13 residues. DNA for the CDR3: TGTGCCAGCAGTGAAACTCCTTCGGGAGAGCAGTACTTC. Translating it yields CASSETPSGEQYF.

This clone was detected once. The genes are TRBV5-4 and TRBJ2-5; 11 bases align to TRBD2. CDR1 is SGHNT, CDR2 YYREEE, per germline (reference sequence). CDR3 length equals 15 residues. After removal of 1 base from V and 4 bases from J, the junction contained 3 bases not matched to a gene. The CDR3 DNA reads as TGTGCCAGCAGCTTGACTAGCGGGAGTTCAGAGACCCAGTACTTC. Translated, it gives CASSLTSGSSETQYF.

This chain uses TRBV7-6 with TRBJ1-1; D unclear. This CDR3 is built from 15 residues. Trimming left V 6 bases short and J 4 bases short, with 18 bases between. The germline V gene encodes CDR1 SGHVS and CDR2 FNYEAQ. In nucleotides, the CDR3 is TGTGCCAGCAGTAGGTCTGGCCCTGGCGGCACTGAAGCTTTCTTT. Residues: CASSRSGPGGTEAFF.

This clone turned up a few times. J is TRBJ1-1 and V is TRBV5-6; maybe TRBD1 (5 bases). This CDR3 region has 15 residues. V shed 0 bases and J shed 3 bases, with 12 bases lying between them. Germline V gene lookup returns CDR1 SGHDT and CDR2 YYEEEE. The CDR3 region is CASSLGVRGDTEAFF. The CDR3 coding sequence is TGTGCCAGCAGCTTGGGGGTGCGGGGGGACACTGAAGCTTTCTTT. Based on the CDR3 plus reference TRBV5-6 and TRBJ1-1, the full variable domain is DAGVTQSPTHLIKTRGQQVTLRCSPKSGHDTVSWYQQALGQGPQFIFQYYEEEERQRGNFPDRFSGHQFPNYSSELNVNALLLGDSALYLCASSLGVRGDTEAFFGQGTRLTVV.

The chain combines TRBV5-4 with TRBJ2-1; 12 nucleotides match TRBD2. J was trimmed by 6 bases and V by 4 bases; bases with no gene match: 11. The germline gives CDR1 SGHNT, CDR2 YYREEE (reference sequence). The CDR3 spans 17 residues. The CDR3 region has the DNA TGTGCCAGCAGCCGGAGGGGTGGACTAGCGGGGATCAATGAGCAGTTCTTC. It yields the protein CASSRRGGLAGINEQFF.

The chain uses TRBV28 and TRBJ1-5; perhaps TRBD1 as D (5 bases). The CDR3 consists of 14 residues. With 3 bases removed from V and 2 bases from J, the gap between germline ends came to 8 bases. The germline V gene encodes CDR1 MDHEN and CDR2 SYDVKM. The CDR3 DNA reads as TGTGCCAGCAGTTTCGACAGCCGCAATCAGCCCCAGCATTTT. Amino acid sequence: CASSFDSRNQPQHF.

This clone was detected a few times. The chain combines TRBV5-1 with TRBJ2-7, with D maybe TRBD1 (5 bases). The V and J ends lost 3 bases and 2 bases respectively, with 12 bases between them. Germline V lookup: CDR1 SGHRS, CDR2 YFSETQ. This CDR3 comprises 14 residues. CDR3 loop: CASSSSPGTYEQYF. DNA of the CDR3: TGCGCCAGCAGCTCTTCCCCAGGGACCTACGAGCAGTACTTC.

The chain is built from TRBV29-1 and TRBJ1-2, with D perhaps matching TRBD1 (6 bases). The ends were cut back, 6 bases at V and 2 bases at J, with 10 bases in the middle. The CDR3 is 12 amino acids. Germline V gives CDR1 SQVTM, CDR2 ANQGSEA. The DNA of the CDR3 is TGCAGCGTCACAGGGTCGAACTATGGCTACACCTTC. Encoded protein: CSVTGSNYGYTF.

The rearrangement joins TRBV21-1 to TRBJ2-7; the D segment call TRBD2 is taken from the table without a DNA check. TRBV21-1 is an annotated pseudogene. This CDR3 region has 15 residues. The CDR3 DNA follows: TGTGCCAGCATCCCCCCAGAGGGGAGGCCCTACGAGCAGTACTTC. Its translation: CASIPPEGRPYEQYF.

The CDR3 DNA follows: TGTGCCAGCAGCCCCGAATTAGCAACGGCCCACAATGAGCAGTTCTTC. Protein: CASSPELATAHNEQFF. This chain links TRBV7-9 with TRBJ2-1; the D is unclear. The CDR3 totals 16 residues. The germline V gene has CDR1 SEHNR and CDR2 FQNEAQ (reference sequence). V was clipped by 5 bases and J by 5 bases, with 19 bases between them.

This chain connects TRBV7-2 to TRBJ2-7; D is perhaps TRBD2 (5 bases). Germline loops: CDR1 SGHTA, CDR2 FQGNSA. The CDR3 contains 15 residues. V was shortened by 5 bases and J by 4 bases, with 18 bases between the two germline ends. In DNA form, the CDR3 reads TGTGCCAGCAGCCCCCACGATACGGGAATATACGAGCAGTACTTC. The encoded protein is CASSPHDTGIYEQYF.